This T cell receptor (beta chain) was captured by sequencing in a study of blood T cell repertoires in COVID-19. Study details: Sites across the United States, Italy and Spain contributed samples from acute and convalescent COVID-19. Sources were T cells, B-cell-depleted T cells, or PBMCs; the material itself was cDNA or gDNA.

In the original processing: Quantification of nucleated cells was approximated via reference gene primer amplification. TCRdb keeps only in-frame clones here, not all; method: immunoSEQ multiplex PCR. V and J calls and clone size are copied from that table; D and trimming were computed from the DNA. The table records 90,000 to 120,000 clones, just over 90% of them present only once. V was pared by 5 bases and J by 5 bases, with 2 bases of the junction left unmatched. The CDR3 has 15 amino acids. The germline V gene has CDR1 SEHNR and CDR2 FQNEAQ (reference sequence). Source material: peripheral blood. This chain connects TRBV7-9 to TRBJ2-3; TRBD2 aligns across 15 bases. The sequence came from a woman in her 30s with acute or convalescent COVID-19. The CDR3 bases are TGTGCCAGCAGCCCGGGACTAGCGGGGGGAGATACGCAGTATTTT. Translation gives CASSPGLAGGDTQYF. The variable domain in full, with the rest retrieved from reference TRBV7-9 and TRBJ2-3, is DTGVSQNPRHKITKRGQNVTFRCDPISEHNRLYWYRQTLGQGPEFLTYFQNEAQLEKSRLLSDRFSAERPKGSFSTLEIQRTEQGDSAMYLCASSPGLAGGDTQYFGPGTRLTVL.